The rows below give T cell receptor beta chains drawn from one sample of a study of blood T cell repertoires in COVID-19. Produced via immunoSEQ multiplex PCR; TCRdb's table is partial and in-frame only. The sample includes roughly 28,000 clones, roughly nine tenths of them seen just once. The sequencing input was peripheral blood. Receptors originate from a human donor with acute or convalescent COVID-19. The donor label of this sample is uncertain. Each CDR3 is given with its conserved first and last residue. D genes are given only for firm matches. The size of a clone is reported for some rows only, either as once, few or many, or as a class for expanded clones.

>TRBJ1-6|14|.|.|TRBV3-1/TRBV3-2
TGTGCCAGCAGCCGACAGGCCAGTAATTCACCCCTCCACTTT
CASSRQASNSPLHF
>TRBJ1-2|15|.|TRBD1|TRBV19
TGTGCCAGTAGTCCCCTAGGACAGGGGAACGACGGCTACACCTTC
CASSPLGQGNDGYTF
>TRBJ1-1|12|.|.|TRBV2
TGTGCCAGCAGATTCTCGGGGACTGAAGCTTTCTTT
CASRFSGTEAFF
>TRBJ1-1|13|.|.|TRBV30
TGTGCCTGGAGTAAACTTACGAACACTGAAGCTTTCTTT
CAWSKLTNTEAFF
>TRBJ2-1|14|few|.|TRBV3-1/TRBV3-2
TGTGCCAGCAGCCGGGGCAAAATGACAAGGCCGAAGTTCTTC
CASSRGKMTRPKFF
>TRBJ2-2|16|.|TRBD1|TRBV9
TGTGCCAGCAGCGCCCCGGGACAGGGTTCCACCGGGGAGCTGTTTTTT
CASSAPGQGSTGELFF
>TRBJ2-3|15|.|TRBD1|TRBV19
TGTGCCAGTAGGACCGGGACAGACCACGGAGATACGCAGTATTTT
CASRTGTDHGDTQYF
>TRBJ2-1|15|.|.|TRBV5-1
TGCGCCAGCAGCCGCATCGGTGGGGCGTACAATGAGCAGTTCTTC
CASSRIGGAYNEQFF
>TRBJ2-7|16|.|TRBD1|TRBV2
TGTGCCAGCAGAGGAGGGTACAGACAGGGGGTCTACGAGCAGTACTTC
CASRGGYRQGVYEQYF
>TRBJ1-2|14|.|TRBD1|TRBV9
TGTGCCAGCAGCCGGGACAGGGATATCTATGGCTACACCTTC
CASSRDRDIYGYTF
>TRBJ1-4|13|.|.|TRBV19
TGTGCCAGTAGACCCCCCAGTAATGAAAAACTGTTTTTT
CASRPPSNEKLFF
>TRBJ2-7|16|.|TRBD2|TRBV11-2
TGTGCCAGCAGCTTCACGATAGCGGGCAGATCCTACGAGCAGTACTTC
CASSFTIAGRSYEQYF
>TRBJ2-1|17|.|TRBD2|TRBV4-1
TGCGCCAGCAGCCAAGTTGCCGGGACTAGCGGATACAATGAGCAGTTCTTC
CASSQVAGTSGYNEQFF
>TRBJ2-5|18|.|.|TRBV5-1
TGCGCCAGCAGCTCATCCTTTACAGGAGCCTTTCAACAAGAGACCCAGTACTTC
CASSSSFTGAFQQETQYF
>TRBJ2-7|9|once|.|TRBV12-5
TGTGCTACTTCCTACGAGCAGTACTTC
CATSYEQYF
>TRBJ2-2|14|.|.|TRBV9
TGTGCCAGCAGCGTAAAAGGGAGAGACGGGGAGCTGTTTTTT
CASSVKGRDGELFF
>TRBJ1-2|13|.|.|TRBV6-5
.
CASSWGTGNVDTF
>TRBJ1-6|14|.|.|TRBV2
TGTGCCAGCAGAGATCGGGGGGCGGTCGACTCACTCCACTTT
CASRDRGAVDSLHF
>TRBJ1-5|13|.|.|TRBV24-1
TGTGCCACCAGTGAATCCCTCAATCAGCCCCAGCATTTT
CATSESLNQPQHF
>TRBJ2-2|15|.|TRBD1|TRBV6-5
TGTGCCAGCAAGGGTAACAGGGGGCAAGTCGGGGAGCTGTTTTTT
CASKGNRGQVGELFF
>TRBJ2-3|17|.|TRBD2|TRBV9
TGTGCCAGCAGTTCCACCGGGACTAGCGGTCCAACAGATACGCAGTATTTT
CASSSTGTSGPTDTQYF
>TRBJ1-5|13|.|.|TRBV7-2
TGTGCCAGCAGCATGACAGTATCGGAGCCCCAGCATTTT
CASSMTVSEPQHF
>TRBJ2-7|15|once|.|TRBV28
TGTGCCAGCAGTTTTCCCGGGTCTCCTTCCTACGAGCAGTACTTC
CASSFPGSPSYEQYF
>TRBJ1-1|14|once|.|TRBV7-8
TGTGCCAGCAGCCTCTATCTGGAGGACACTGAAGCTTTCTTT
CASSLYLEDTEAFF
>TRBJ1-4|16|.|.|TRBV9
TGTGCCAGCAGCGCCTCCGGGACAACGACTAATGAAAAACTGTTTTTT
CASSASGTTTNEKLFF
>TRBJ1-2|14|.|.|TRBV30
TGTGCCTGGAGTAGGTCAGCGACTAACTATGGCTACACCTTC
CAWSRSATNYGYTF
>TRBJ1-1|15|.|TRBD1|TRBV7-8
TGTGCCAGCAAGGGACAGGGAAAGGTAGGGACTGAAGCTTTCTTT
CASKGQGKVGTEAFF
>TRBJ2-1|16|.|TRBD2|TRBV4-2
TGTGCCAGCAGCCAGGGTAGCGGGGGCTTCTACAATGAGCAGTTCTTC
CASSQGSGGFYNEQFF
>TRBJ2-5|14|.|.|TRBV6-1
TGTGCCAGCAGTGAAATAGAATTCCGGGAGACCCAGTACTTC
CASSEIEFRETQYF
>TRBJ1-2|16|.|.|TRBV19
TGTGCCAGTACTACCGAGGGTCTAAGCCCCGTGGATGGCTACACCTTC
CASTTEGLSPVDGYTF
>TRBJ2-3|16|.|TRBD2|TRBV9
TGTGCCAGCAGCCCCCTGGGCGGGGGAAGCACAGATACGCAGTATTTT
CASSPLGGGSTDTQYF
>TRBJ1-4|15|.|.|TRBV5-1
TGCGCCAGCAGCCCCGGGAGGGGAACTAATGAAAAACTGTTTTTT
CASSPGRGTNEKLFF
>TRBJ2-3|11|.|.|TRBV5-1
TGCGCCAGCAGCTTTCTAGATACGCAGTATTTT
CASSFLDTQYF
>TRBJ1-3|17|large|TRBD1|TRBV10-1
TGCGCCAGCAGTGAAGACAGGGAGATCGACTCTGGAAACACCATATATTTT
CASSEDREIDSGNTIYF
>TRBJ2-1|14|.|TRBD2|TRBV30
TGTGCCTGGTGGGCTAGCGGGGGTTACGGGGAGCAGTTCTTC
CAWWASGGYGEQFF
>TRBJ1-5|14|.|.|TRBV19
TGTGCCAGCAGCGAGGGGGTTAGCAATCAGCCCCAGCATTTT
CASSEGVSNQPQHF
>TRBJ2-3|15|.|.|TRBV3-1/TRBV3-2
TGTGCCAGCAGCCAAGCCAGGGGTCCCACAGATACGCAGTATTTT
CASSQARGPTDTQYF